This T cell receptor beta chain was sequenced during a study of blood T cell repertoires in COVID-19. About the study: Sites across the United States, Italy and Spain contributed samples from acute and convalescent COVID-19. The analysed material was cDNA or gDNA that came from T cells, B-cell-depleted T cells, or PBMCs.

One Seattle source followed patients from active infection through their disease course. Profiled with immunoSEQ multiplex PCR; TCRdb holds only in-frame clones, not every one. The sample holds under 300,000 clones; around 85% are singletons and the top ten take roughly 12%. Input material: peripheral blood. This TCR came from a woman in her 30s with COVID-19, enrolled during active disease.

This chain's CDR3 is CASSYDMRGQGTQYF. CDR3 nucleotides: TGTGCCAGCAGTTACGACATGAGAGGCCAGGGGACCCAGTACTTC. The chain joins TRBV7-6 to TRBJ2-5; D perhaps matches TRBD1 (5 bases). The V end lost 6 bases, the J end lost 7 bases, and 21 bases lay between the germline ends. Per the germline V gene, CDR1 is SGHVS and CDR2 is FNYEAQ. This CDR3 is 15 amino acids long.